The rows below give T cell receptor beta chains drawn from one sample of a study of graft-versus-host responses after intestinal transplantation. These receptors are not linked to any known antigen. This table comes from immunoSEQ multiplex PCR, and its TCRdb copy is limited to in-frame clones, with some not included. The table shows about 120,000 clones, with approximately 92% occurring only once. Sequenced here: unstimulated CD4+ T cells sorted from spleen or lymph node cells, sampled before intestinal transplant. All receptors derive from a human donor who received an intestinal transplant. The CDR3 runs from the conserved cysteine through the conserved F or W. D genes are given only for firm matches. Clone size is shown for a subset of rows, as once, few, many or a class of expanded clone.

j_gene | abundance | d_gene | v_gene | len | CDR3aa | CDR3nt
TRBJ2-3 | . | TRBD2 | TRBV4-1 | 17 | CASSQMGAGGPSDTQYF | TGCGCCAGCAGCCAGATGGGGGCGGGAGGGCCATCAGATACGCAGTATTTT
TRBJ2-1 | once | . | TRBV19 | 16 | CASSHVFLLPYNEQFF | TGTGCCAGTAGTCACGTTTTCTTACTACCTTACAATGAGCAGTTCTTC
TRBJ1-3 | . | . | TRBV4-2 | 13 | CASSQARGNTIYF | TGTGCCAGCAGCCAAGCCCGTGGAAACACCATATATTTT
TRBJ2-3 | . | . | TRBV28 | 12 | CASSVTADTQYF | TGTGCCAGCAGTGTTACGGCAGATACGCAGTATTTT
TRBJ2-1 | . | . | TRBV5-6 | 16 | CASSLSRGITYNEQFF | TGTGCCAGCAGCTTATCGAGGGGGATTACCTACAATGAGCAGTTCTTC
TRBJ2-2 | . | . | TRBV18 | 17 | CASSPRLEGLVNGELFF | TGTGCCAGCTCACCACGTCTGGAGGGCCTTGTTAACGGGGAGCTGTTTTTT
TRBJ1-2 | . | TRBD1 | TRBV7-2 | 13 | CASSPDRDYGYTF | TGTGCCAGCAGCCCGGACAGGGACTATGGCTACACCTTC
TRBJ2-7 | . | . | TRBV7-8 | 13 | CASTKERTLEQYF | TGTGCCAGCACAAAGGAACGGACCCTGGAGCAGTACTTC
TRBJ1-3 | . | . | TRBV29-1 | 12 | CSVKFSGNTIYF | TGCAGCGTTAAGTTCTCTGGAAACACCATATATTTT
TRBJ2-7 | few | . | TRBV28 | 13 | CASSLTGPYEQYF | TGTGCCAGCAGTTTAACCGGACCCTACGAGCAGTACTTC
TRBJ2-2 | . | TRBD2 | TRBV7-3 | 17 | CASSYDSTSGRTGELFF | TGTGCCAGCAGCTACGACTCGACTAGCGGGAGAACCGGGGAGCTGTTTTTT
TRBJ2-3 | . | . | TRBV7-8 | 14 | CASTDAWGTDTQYF | TGTGCCAGCACCGATGCATGGGGAACAGATACGCAGTATTTT
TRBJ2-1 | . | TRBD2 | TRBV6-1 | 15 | CASARLAGGKGEQFF | TGTGCCAGCGCGCGCTTAGCGGGAGGTAAGGGTGAGCAGTTCTTC
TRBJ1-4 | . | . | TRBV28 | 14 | CASSHAATNEKLFF | TGTGCCAGCAGCCACGCCGCAACTAATGAAAAACTGTTTTTT
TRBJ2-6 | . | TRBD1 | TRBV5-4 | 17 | CASRPGQGAGGANVLTF | TGTGCCAGCAGGCCTGGACAGGGGGCGGGTGGGGCCAACGTCCTGACTTTC
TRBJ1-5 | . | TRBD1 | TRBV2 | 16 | CASRALSDREGQPQHF | TGTGCCAGCAGGGCCCTGAGTGACAGGGAAGGGCAGCCCCAGCATTTT
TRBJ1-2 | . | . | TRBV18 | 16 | CASSPIDLDRNYGYTF | TGTGCCAGCTCACCAATCGACCTCGACAGGAACTATGGCTACACCTTC
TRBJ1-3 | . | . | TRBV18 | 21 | CASSPFGVSASLVSSGNTIYF | TGTGCCAGCTCACCTTTTGGGGTTTCCGCCTCCCTTGTCTCCTCTGGAAACACCATATATTTT
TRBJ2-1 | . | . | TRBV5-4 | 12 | CASSLGDNEQFF | TGTGCCAGCAGCTTGGGAGACAATGAGCAGTTCTTC
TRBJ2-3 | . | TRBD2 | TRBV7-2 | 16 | CASSLVLAGLFGTQYF | TGTGCCAGCAGCTTAGTTCTAGCGGGATTATTTGGTACGCAGTATTTT